Listed here are 30 T cell receptor beta chains from one sample, sequenced in a study of PD-1 blockade in classical Hodgkin lymphoma. There was relapse after autologous stem cell transplantation in every patient, and there was variation in brentuximab vedotin exposure. TCRdb's table, derived via immunoSEQ multiplex PCR, lists solely in-frame clones and lacks some. The table has 120,000 to 150,000 clones, about 81% seen once; the top ten hold about 9.3%. The source material was peripheral blood mononuclear cells (PBMCs), sampled before the second cycle of nivolumab. The receptors shown here come from a human donor with classical Hodgkin lymphoma.

V usage is TRBV15 and J usage is TRBJ2-3, with 8 bases identical to TRBD2. CDR3 length: 16 residues. V lost 1 base to trimming and J lost 8 bases; unmatched junction nucleotides: 11. Germline V CDR1 and CDR2: LNHNV, YYDKDF (reference sequence). The CDR3, as DNA: TGTGCCACCAGCAGAGCGGGAGGGCCATTCAAAGGTACGCAGTATTTT. It yields the protein CATSRAGGPFKGTQYF.

This chain joins TRBV5-1 and TRBJ2-1, with D possibly matching TRBD2 (5 bases). The V end lost 5 bases, the J end lost 7 bases, and 19 bases lay between the germline ends. Looked up from germline, CDR1 is SGHRS and CDR2 is YFSETQ. This CDR3 has 15 amino acids. The CDR3 spells CASSSSGRLPNEQFF. In nucleotides, the CDR3 is TGCGCCAGCAGTTCATCTGGGAGACTACCGAATGAGCAGTTCTTC.

This clone was seen a few times. CDR3 amino acids: CASSPIIDQPQHF. The CDR3 bases are TGTGCCAGCAGTCCTATCATTGATCAGCCCCAGCATTTT. This chain uses TRBV6-6 with TRBJ1-5; D unclear. CDR3 size: 13 residues. V was clipped by 5 bases and J by 5 bases, with 10 bases between them. The germline gives CDR1 MNHNY, CDR2 SVGAGI (reference sequence).

The V and J genes are TRBV11-2 and TRBJ2-7; 9 bases are shared with TRBD2. In germline, CDR1 is SGHAT, CDR2 FQNNGV. After removal of 7 bases from V and 4 bases from J, the junction contained 8 bases not matched to a gene. The CDR3 runs 14 residues. The CDR3 region is CASTVSGSYYEQYF. The DNA of the CDR3 is TGTGCCAGCACCGTTAGCGGGAGCTATTACGAGCAGTACTTC.

This rearrangement joins TRBV6-6 to TRBJ2-4, with 7 bases matching TRBD2. CDR1 is MNHNY, CDR2 SVGAGI, per germline (reference sequence). J gave up 0 bases and V 6 bases, and 2 bases lay outside the gene matches. The CDR3 covers 14 residues. The CDR3 loop is CASRRGGAKNIQYF. CDR3 coding DNA: TGTGCCAGCAGGCGCGGGGGAGCCAAAAACATTCAGTACTTC.

The chain couples TRBV28 to TRBJ2-4, with D maybe TRBD2 (6 bases). Germline V lookup: CDR1 MDHEN, CDR2 SYDVKM. V was cut by 8 bases and J by 8 bases, with 16 bases left in between. The CDR3 loop spans 13 amino acids. The CDR3 region has the DNA TGTGCCAGCTCCCCCTACGGGAGAGACATTCAGTACTTC. This encodes CASSPYGRDIQYF.

This sequence joins TRBV5-8 and TRBJ1-5; no definite D call. The CDR3 is made up of 17 amino acids. Germline V gives CDR1 SGHTS, CDR2 YDEGEE. V lost 0 bases and J lost 0, with 13 bases in between. The CDR3 sequence: CASSLGASSYSNQPQHF. The CDR3 nucleotides are TGTGCCAGCAGCTTGGGGGCGTCCTCGTATAGCAATCAGCCCCAGCATTTT.

The gene calls are TRBV29-1 and TRBJ2-7, with 10 bases aligning to TRBD2. The ends lost 4 bases at V and 5 bases at J; junction bases unmatched: 11. The CDR3 contains 15 residues. The germline V gene encodes CDR1 SQVTM and CDR2 ANQGSEA. CDR3 bases: TGCAGCGTTGGGAGAAGCGGGAGGGCCATCGACGAGCAGTACTTC. It encodes CSVGRSGRAIDEQYF.

This clone has just one count. The V and J genes are TRBV4-1 and TRBJ2-3; a possible D gene is TRBD2 (6 bases). Germline-derived CDR1 and CDR2 are MGHRA and YSYEKL. This CDR3 has 15 amino acids. V was shortened by 4 bases and J by 0 bases, with 11 bases between the two germline ends. CDR3 sequence: CASSLIAVSTDTQYF. CDR3 in DNA: TGCGCCAGCAGCCTAATAGCGGTTAGCACAGATACGCAGTATTTT.

The chain is built from TRBV7-9 and TRBJ2-2; either TRBD1 or TRBD2 may fit D (5 bases each). Germline V CDR1 and CDR2: SEHNR, FQNEAQ (reference sequence). V lost 5 bases to trimming and J lost 3 bases, with 10 bases between them. The CDR3 is 14 residues long. The DNA of the CDR3 is TGTGCCAGCAGCCCGGTGGGGGACACCGGGGAGCTGTTTTTT. It translates to CASSPVGDTGELFF.

This chain connects TRBV4-1 to TRBJ2-5; tentative D call: TRBD2 (6 bases). CDR3 length: 17 amino acids. Deletions cut 3 bases from V and 0 bases from J, with 17 bases between. Germline CDR1 and CDR2: MGHRA and YSYEKL. This CDR3 reads CASSQVPTSLYQETQYF. The CDR3 nucleotides read TGCGCCAGCAGCCAGGTTCCCACTAGCCTGTACCAAGAGACCCAGTACTTC.

The chain employs TRBV28 and TRBJ2-1; D perhaps matches TRBD1 (5 bases). The germline V gene encodes CDR1 MDHEN and CDR2 SYDVKM. The CDR3 sequence is 15 residues long. The ends were cut back, 6 bases at V and 9 bases at J, with 21 bases in the middle. This CDR3 reads CASSQSWGRVGEQFF. CDR3 in DNA: TGTGCCAGCAGCCAGAGCTGGGGCAGGGTTGGTGAGCAGTTCTTC.

The J gene is TRBJ2-7, the V gene TRBV28; 8 bases agree with TRBD2. The CDR3 has 14 amino acids. Germline V gene data show CDR1 as MDHEN and CDR2 as SYDVKM. V shed 6 bases, J shed 4 bases, and the junction held 8 bases outside the gene matches. The CDR3 sequence is CASSPVAGYYEQYF. The CDR3 DNA reads as TGTGCCAGCAGCCCTGTAGCGGGATATTACGAGCAGTACTTC.

The V gene is TRBV2, the J gene TRBJ2-7; D is ambiguous. V shed 8 bases and J shed 0 bases, with 5 bases lying between them. Germline assignment: CDR1 SNHLY and CDR2 FYNNEI. This CDR3 has 11 amino acids. The CDR3 DNA reads as TGTGCCAGCGGACCCTCCTACGAGCAGTACTTC. Residues: CASGPSYEQYF.

There are a few counts of this clone. V usage is TRBV7-2 and J usage is TRBJ2-7, with D possibly matching TRBD2 (5 bases). V dropped 4 bases and J dropped 0 bases, with 10 bases sitting between them. CDR1 and CDR2 from the germline V gene are SGHTA and FQGNSA. CDR3 size: 14 residues. The CDR3 bases are TGTGCCAGCAGCTCAGCGGCTAGCTCCTACGAGCAGTACTTC. The encoded protein is CASSSAASSYEQYF.

The chain uses TRBV5-6 and TRBJ2-7; no clear D gene. This CDR3 comprises 15 residues. Germline V gene lookup returns CDR1 SGHDT and CDR2 YYEEEE. V lost 1 base to trimming and J lost 0 bases, with 11 bases between them. CDR3 DNA: TGTGCCAGCAGCTTGTACCAGACGTACTCCTACGAGCAGTACTTC. This translates into CASSLYQTYSYEQYF.

This chain connects TRBV15 to TRBJ2-4, with 10 bases fitting TRBD1. The CDR3 covers 20 residues. Germline-derived CDR1 and CDR2 are LNHNV and YYDKDF (reference sequence). Trimming cost V 6 bases and J 0 bases; bases outside gene matches: 17. The DNA for the CDR3 is TGTGCCACCAGAACAACCAGGGACAGGGGTCAGACTTTAGCCAAAAACATTCAGTACTTC. Translated, it gives CATRTTRDRGQTLAKNIQYF. The complete variable domain, with remaining parts taken from reference TRBV15 and TRBJ2-4, reads DAMVIQNPRYQVTQFGKPVTLSCSQTLNHNVMYWYQQKSSQAPKLLFHYYDKDFNNEADTPDNFQSRRPNTSFCFLDIRSPGLGDTAMYLCATRTTRDRGQTLAKNIQYFGAGTRLSVL.

The rearrangement links TRBV5-6 to TRBJ1-2, with TRBD1 matching over 8 bases. Germline assignment: CDR1 SGHDT and CDR2 YYEEEE. The V segment lost 1 base and the J segment 0 bases; nucleotides outside the gene matches: 8. The CDR3 spans 17 residues. CDR3 in amino acids: CASSLLQGARANYGYTF. The CDR3, as DNA: TGTGCCAGCAGCTTGCTCCAGGGGGCGCGTGCTAACTATGGCTACACCTTC.

The rearrangement joins TRBV10-3 to TRBJ2-1; 8 bases align to TRBD2. The length of the CDR3 is 14 residues. V was clipped by 8 bases and J by 6 bases; unmatched bases: 9. Germline CDR1 ENHRY, CDR2 SYGVKD. The CDR3 DNA follows: TGTGCCATCGCGATAGCGGGAACGGTCAATGAGCAGTTCTTC. Translated: CAIAIAGTVNEQFF.

The chain recombines TRBV19 with TRBJ1-5; tentatively, D is TRBD1 (5 bases). The CDR3 has 12 amino acids. Per the germline V gene, CDR1 is LNHDA and CDR2 is SQIVND (reference sequence). V was trimmed by 5 bases and J by 10 bases, leaving 12 bases between them. For the CDR3, the DNA is TGTGCCAGTAGTTTTCGGGGCGATCCCCAGCATTTT. Translated, it gives CASSFRGDPQHF.

The rearrangement links TRBV7-2 to TRBJ2-7, with D maybe TRBD1 (5 bases). The V end lost 0 bases, the J end lost 3 bases, and 12 bases lay between the germline ends. The CDR3 totals 15 residues. CDR1 SGHTA and CDR2 FQGNSA come from the germline V gene. CDR3 residues: CASSLAAGLRYEQYF. The CDR3 DNA sequence: TGTGCCAGCAGCTTAGCGGCAGGGTTGCGCTACGAGCAGTACTTC. The variable domain in full, with the rest retrieved from reference TRBV7-2 and TRBJ2-7, is GAGVSQSPSNKVTEKGKDVELRCDPISGHTALYWYRQSLGQGLEFLIYFQGNSAPDKSGLPSDRFSAERTGGSVSTLTIQRTQQEDSAVYLCASSLAAGLRYEQYFGPGTRLTVT.

Concerning this clone itself: Distinct nucleotide sequences in the sample also encode this CDR3. This chain joins TRBV6-5 and TRBJ1-2; the D gene is possibly TRBD1 (5 bases). Trimming stripped 0 bases from V and 8 bases from J, with 10 bases between. The CDR3 spans 13 residues. Germline V lookup: CDR1 MNHEY, CDR2 SVGAGI. The CDR3 region has the DNA TGTGCCAGCAGTTACTCCCAGGGACGGGGCTACACCTTC. Its protein is CASSYSQGRGYTF.

The chain combines TRBV6-4 with TRBJ2-5, with 7 bases aligning to TRBD2. The trim removed 5 bases at V and 2 bases at J, leaving 17 bases unmatched. The germline gives CDR1 MRHNA, CDR2 SNTAGT. This CDR3 has 18 residues. The CDR3 DNA is TGTGCCAGCAGTTACCAAGGGGTCGGGACTACCGAACAAGAGACCCAGTACTTC. Its translation: CASSYQGVGTTEQETQYF.

The V and J genes are TRBV11-2 and TRBJ2-7; D is uncertain. This CDR3 comprises 14 residues. CDR1 is SGHAT and CDR2 is FQNNGV in the germline V gene. V lost 0 bases to trimming and J lost 2 bases, with 8 bases between them. CDR3 region: CASSLDRVAYEQYF. The CDR3, as DNA: TGTGCCAGCAGCTTAGATCGGGTAGCCTACGAGCAGTACTTC.

This chain joins TRBV7-9 and TRBJ1-2, with 8 bases matching TRBD1. From germline, CDR1 is SEHNR and CDR2 FQNEAQ (reference sequence). The CDR3 spans 14 residues. The J segment lost 6 bases and the V segment lost 2 bases, leaving 5 bases of the junction unmatched. The CDR3 coding sequence is TGTGCCAGCAGCTTACAAGAGACAGGGGATGGCTACACCTTC. Its translation is CASSLQETGDGYTF.

This chain joins TRBV7-9 and TRBJ2-3, with 14 bases lining up with TRBD2. Germline V gene lookup returns CDR1 SEHNR and CDR2 FQNEAQ (reference sequence). V shed 5 bases and J 3 bases; nucleotides not matched to a gene: 7. The CDR3 length is 17 residues. CDR3 in amino acids: CASSPPGLAGVTDTQYF. In DNA, the CDR3 is TGTGCCAGCAGCCCTCCGGGACTAGCGGGGGTTACAGATACGCAGTATTTT.

The chain is built from TRBV25-1 and TRBJ2-1; possible D gene TRBD2, 5 bases. The CDR3 has 12 amino acids. From germline, CDR1 is MGHDK and CDR2 SYGVNS. Trimming took 10 bases from V and 0 from J, leaving 7 bases between them. This CDR3 reads CATRASYNEQFF. The DNA of the CDR3 is TGTGCCACGCGGGCCTCCTACAATGAGCAGTTCTTC.

This clone has only a few counts. The CDR3 coding sequence is TGCAGCGTCGGACAGGGTAATCAGCCCCAGCATTTT. Translated, it gives CSVGQGNQPQHF. The chain combines TRBV29-1 with TRBJ1-5, with TRBD1 matching 8 bases. Per the germline V gene, CDR1 is SQVTM and CDR2 is ANQGSEA. Germline trimming cut 6 bases from V and 4 bases from J; bases unmatched to any gene: 2. The CDR3 is 12 residues long.

This clone was found a few times. In nucleotides, the CDR3 is TGCAGCGTTGTCCGGGCGAGGGCCGGGGGCCGAATCACAGATACGCAGTATTTT. Encoded protein: CSVVRARAGGRITDTQYF. The rearrangement joins TRBV29-1 to TRBJ2-3; D may match TRBD1 or TRBD2 (6 bases each). This CDR3 has 18 residues. CDR1 and CDR2 (germline): SQVTM, ANQGSEA. V lost 4 bases and J lost 2, with 25 bases in between.

The gene calls are TRBV18 and TRBJ2-7, with D possibly TRBD2 on 6 matching bases. Germline V gene lookup returns CDR1 KGHSH and CDR2 LQKENI. The V end was cut by 3 bases, the J end by 0 bases, with 9 bases between. The CDR3 spans 14 residues. The CDR3 loop is CASSPGRSSYEQYF. Written as DNA, the CDR3 is TGTGCCAGCTCACCGGGGAGGAGCTCCTACGAGCAGTACTTC.